This is a list of T cell receptor beta chains from one sample in a study of blood T cell dynamics during melanoma immunotherapy. Repertoires were generated with immunoSEQ multiplex PCR, while TCRdb's copy carries only in-frame clones and drops some. Among 9,000 to 13,000 clones listed, roughly 80% were seen once. The specimen was blood, collected from a patient treated with checkpoint blockade. Receptors were obtained from a human donor with melanoma. CDR3s include the opening cysteine and the closing phenylalanine or tryptophan. Fields, in order: J gene, D gene, clone size, V gene, CDR3 protein, CDR3 DNA. D genes are given only for firm matches. Part of the rows lack a size; the others show once, few, many or a class for expanded clones.

j_call: TRBJ1-1
d_call: .
clone_size: .
v_call: TRBV7-9
cdr3_aa: CASSYSGGRNTEAFF
cdr3_nt: TGTGCCAGCAGCTACTCGGGAGGGCGGAACACTGAAGCTTTCTTT

j_call: TRBJ2-7
d_call: TRBD2
clone_size: .
v_call: TRBV27
cdr3_aa: CASRNGLAGLYEQYF
cdr3_nt: TGTGCCAGCAGGAACGGACTAGCGGGACTCTACGAGCAGTACTTC

j_call: TRBJ2-7
d_call: .
clone_size: .
v_call: TRBV6-1
cdr3_aa: CASKESPTGTYEQYF
cdr3_nt: TGTGCCAGCAAAGAATCCCCAACAGGTACCTACGAGCAGTACTTC

j_call: TRBJ2-1
d_call: TRBD2
clone_size: .
v_call: TRBV7-7
cdr3_aa: CASSRLAYNEQFF
cdr3_nt: TGTGCTAGCAGCAGACTAGCGTACAATGAGCAGTTCTTC

j_call: TRBJ1-1
d_call: TRBD1
clone_size: .
v_call: TRBV18
cdr3_aa: CASSPTDRANTEAFF
cdr3_nt: TGTGCCAGCTCACCCACGGACAGGGCGAACACTGAAGCTTTCTTT

j_call: TRBJ2-1
d_call: .
clone_size: .
v_call: TRBV11-2
cdr3_aa: CASSLFSSEQFF
cdr3_nt: TGTGCCAGCAGCTTGTTTTCCAGTGAGCAGTTCTTC

j_call: TRBJ2-7
d_call: .
clone_size: .
v_call: TRBV7-3
cdr3_aa: CASSSTGTPNF
cdr3_nt: TGTGCCAGCAGCTCTACCGGGACTCCGAACTTC

j_call: TRBJ2-2
d_call: .
clone_size: few
v_call: TRBV28
cdr3_aa: CASSLLQGFHRGAVF
cdr3_nt: TGTGCCAGCAGTCTCTTACAGGGTTTCCACCGGGGAGCTGTTTTT

j_call: TRBJ2-5
d_call: TRBD2
clone_size: .
v_call: TRBV5-8
cdr3_aa: CASSLLGLAPQETQYF
cdr3_nt: TGTGCCAGCAGCTTGTTGGGACTAGCGCCTCAAGAGACCCAGTACTTC

j_call: TRBJ1-1
d_call: .
clone_size: .
v_call: TRBV6-5
cdr3_aa: CATGRRGTEAFF
cdr3_nt: TGTGCCACTGGACGGAGGGGGACTGAAGCTTTCTTT

j_call: TRBJ2-3
d_call: .
clone_size: .
v_call: TRBV7-3
cdr3_aa: CASSLSRADTQYF
cdr3_nt: TGTGCCAGCAGCTTATCCCGGGCGGATACGCAGTATTTT

j_call: TRBJ2-1
d_call: TRBD2
clone_size: .
v_call: TRBV18
cdr3_aa: CASSLLIGGGDYNEQFF
cdr3_nt: TGTGCCAGCTCACTCTTAATCGGCGGGGGAGACTACAATGAGCAGTTCTTC

j_call: TRBJ2-2
d_call: .
clone_size: .
v_call: TRBV11-1
cdr3_aa: CASSPRDGGWSGELFF
cdr3_nt: TGTGCCAGCAGCCCCCGGGACGGTGGTTGGTCCGGGGAGCTGTTTTTT

j_call: TRBJ2-7
d_call: TRBD1
clone_size: .
v_call: TRBV27
cdr3_aa: CASSEQGSYEQYF
cdr3_nt: TGTGCCAGCAGTGAACAGGGGAGCTACGAGCAGTACTTC

j_call: TRBJ1-5
d_call: .
clone_size: few
v_call: TRBV19
cdr3_aa: CASSVGRDQPQHF
cdr3_nt: TGTGCCTCATCCGTGGGCCGAGATCAGCCCCAGCATTTT

j_call: TRBJ2-7
d_call: .
clone_size: .
v_call: TRBV5-4
cdr3_aa: CASSLVGAAYEQYF
cdr3_nt: TGTGCCAGCAGCTTGGTTGGCGCTGCCTACGAGCAGTACTTC

j_call: TRBJ1-5
d_call: .
clone_size: .
v_call: TRBV28
cdr3_aa: CASSLEGKGNQPQHF
cdr3_nt: TGTGCCAGCAGTCTTGAGGGGAAGGGCAATCAGCCCCAGCATTTT

j_call: TRBJ2-3
d_call: .
clone_size: few
v_call: TRBV7-3
cdr3_aa: CASSLRPSVGTDTQYF
cdr3_nt: TGTGCCAGCAGCTTACGGCCTAGCGTAGGCACAGATACGCAGTATTTT